The 25 T cell receptor beta chains below come from one sample, sequenced in a study of blood T cells in healthy people across ages. The use of a sample-barcoded 5' primer and a J-beta primer mix characterized a second PCR of about 7 to 12 cycles. TCRdb recomputed calls from the 5' RACE reads with MiXCR, one row per CDR3 protein. This repertoire shows about 1.4 million distinct CDR3 sequences, approximately 63% found once; its top ten account for 6.5% to 8.5%. Sequenced input: blood. All receptors come from a young man in good health.

CDR3 protein: CASSTRTDSSYEQYF. In nucleotides, the CDR3 is TGTGCCAGCAGCACCCGGACGGATAGCTCCTACGAGCAGTACTTC. V usage is TRBV21-1 and J usage is TRBJ2-7; the D call in the table, TRBD1, was not verified against the DNA. TRBV21-1 is designated a pseudogene. The length of the CDR3 is 15 residues.

V usage is TRBV3-1 and J usage is TRBJ2-1; possibly TRBD2 for D (6 bases). This CDR3 comprises 15 residues. V lost 1 base to trimming and J lost 3 bases, with 10 bases between them. CDR1 is LGHDT and CDR2 is YNNKEL in the germline V gene (reference sequence). This chain's CDR3 is CASSQGTTVYNEQFF. As DNA, the CDR3 is TGTGCCAGCAGCCAAGGGACTACCGTCTACAATGAGCAGTTCTTC.

The rearrangement joins TRBV20-1 to TRBJ2-1; no definite D call. V lost 5 bases, J lost 6 bases, and 11 bases lay in between. This CDR3 comprises 12 residues. Germline CDR1 and CDR2: DFQATT and SNEGSKA (reference sequence). The CDR3 is CSADRSGNEQFF. CDR3 DNA sequence: TGCAGTGCTGACCGATCGGGCAATGAGCAGTTCTTC.

The chain has TRBV7-9 and TRBJ2-3; 7 nucleotides match TRBD1. CDR3 length equals 15 residues. V was clipped by 4 bases and J by 6 bases; unmatched bases: 10. Germline-derived CDR1 and CDR2 are SEHNR and FQNEAQ (reference sequence). The CDR3 bases are TGTGCCAGCAGCTACTATGACAGGGTTGGGGATACGCAGTATTTT. Translated: CASSYYDRVGDTQYF. Based on the CDR3 plus reference TRBV7-9 and TRBJ2-3, the full variable domain is DTGVSQNPRHKITKRGQNVTFRCDPISEHNRLYWYRQTLGQGPEFLTYFQNEAQLEKSRLLSDRFSAERPKGSFSTLEIQRTEQGDSAMYLCASSYYDRVGDTQYFGPGTRLTVL.

The chain recombines TRBV4-3 with TRBJ1-1; 9 bases map to TRBD1. Losses at the gene ends were 2 bases for V and 5 bases for J; bases not matched to a gene: 6. The CDR3 runs 15 residues. Germline V lookup: CDR1 LGHNA, CDR2 YSLEER. The CDR3: CASSQQDRGGTEAFF. CDR3 DNA sequence: TGCGCCAGCAGCCAACAGGACAGGGGCGGGACTGAAGCTTTCTTT.

This clonotype has only a few counts. The chain employs TRBV4-2 and TRBJ2-1; 12 bases are a match to TRBD2. From germline, CDR1 is LGHNA and CDR2 YNFKEQ. The CDR3 is 15 residues long. V was clipped by 1 base and J by 9 bases; unmatched bases: 4. The CDR3 region is CASSQASGGVGEQFF. For the CDR3, the DNA is TGTGCCAGCAGCCAAGCTAGCGGGGGGGTTGGTGAGCAGTTCTTC.

There are a few counts of this clonotype. The chain recombines TRBV15 with TRBJ2-4; TRBD1 might be the D (5 bases). Germline V gives CDR1 LNHNV, CDR2 YYDKDF (reference sequence). Trimming removed 6 bases at V and 8 bases at J, with 11 bases between. The CDR3 loop spans 12 amino acids. The CDR3 here is CATRREGDIQYF. CDR3 bases: TGTGCCACCAGGCGCGAAGGGGACATTCAGTACTTC.

The CDR3 loop reads CASDLAGVTDTQYF. The DNA for the CDR3 is TGTGCCAGTGACCTAGCGGGCGTCACAGATACGCAGTATTTT. This chain links TRBV6-6 with TRBJ2-3, with TRBD2 matching 8 bases. The J segment lost 2 bases and the V segment lost 9 bases, leaving 7 bases of the junction unmatched. CDR1 MNHNY and CDR2 SVGAGI come from the germline V gene (reference sequence). CDR3 length equals 14 residues.

The CDR3 spells CASSQALGGGFTDTQYF. The CDR3 nucleotides read TGCGCCAGCAGCCAAGCCCTTGGCGGGGGGTTCACAGATACGCAGTATTTT. The V call is TRBV4-3, the J call TRBJ2-3; 8 positions match TRBD2. CDR1 is LGHNA, CDR2 YSLEER, per germline. The CDR3 covers 17 residues. J lost 2 bases, V lost 1 base, and 8 bases had no gene match.

This clonotype was seen only a few times. This chain uses TRBV20-1 with TRBJ2-5; the D is unclear. The J call could be wrong; TRBJ2-7 is a better fit for the DNA end. The CDR3 covers 15 residues. Germline-derived CDR1 and CDR2 are DFQATT and SNEGSKA (reference sequence). CDR3 in amino acids: CSARHTRAPVHEQYF. The CDR3 bases are TGCAGTGCTAGACACACCCGGGCCCCAGTCCACGAGCAGTACTTC.

The CDR3 nucleotides are TGTGCCAGCAGCCGAAGGGGTCCCTATGGCTACACCTTC. Encoded protein: CASSRRGPYGYTF. The chain employs TRBV7-9 and TRBJ1-2, with a weak D call TRBD1 (5 bases). The V gene lost 5 bases and the J gene lost 4 bases, with 11 bases spanning the gap. CDR1 is SEHNR and CDR2 is FQNEAQ in the germline V gene (reference sequence). This CDR3 is built from 13 residues.

This chain links TRBV7-2 with TRBJ2-5; a weak D match, TRBD2 (6 bases). Germline CDR1 SGHTA, CDR2 FQGNSA. The CDR3 has 17 amino acids. Trimming took 5 bases from V and 5 from J, leaving 24 bases between them. The CDR3, as DNA: TGTGCCAGCAGCGCCACCGGGACTTCACTTAGGCGGGAGACCCAGTACTTC. This encodes CASSATGTSLRRETQYF.

The chain uses TRBV6-5 and TRBJ2-7; 10 nucleotides match TRBD1. CDR3 length: 14 amino acids. V lost 6 bases and J lost 4; bases outside the gene matches: 6. The germline CDR1 and CDR2 sequences are MNHEY and SVGAGI. CDR3 DNA: TGTGCCAGCAGGCCGGGACAGGGGTTTTACGAGCAGTACTTC. Protein sequence: CASRPGQGFYEQYF.

The gene calls are TRBV10-1 and TRBJ2-3; 8 bases agree with TRBD2. The germline CDR1 and CDR2 sequences are WNHNN and SYGVQD (reference sequence). The junction had 3 bases not matched to a gene; V was cut back by 0 bases and J by 4 bases. The CDR3 consists of 15 residues. The CDR3 DNA reads as TGCGCCAGCAGTGAGTCGCCGGGGGGGTCAGATACGCAGTATTTT. This translates into CASSESPGGSDTQYF.

The chain joins TRBV7-2 to TRBJ2-7; possibly TRBD2 for D (5 bases). The germline CDR1 and CDR2 sequences are SGHTA and FQGNSA. V lost 1 base to trimming and J lost 5 bases, with 12 bases between them. The CDR3 is made up of 14 amino acids. In DNA form, the CDR3 reads TGTGCCAGCAGCTTAGGGACTTACCCCCACGAGCAGTACTTC. As protein: CASSLGTYPHEQYF.

J is TRBJ1-6 and V is TRBV6-6; D not resolved. V lost 3 bases and J 8 bases, leaving 8 bases between the germline ends. This CDR3 region has 13 residues. Germline V lookup: CDR1 MNHNY, CDR2 SVGAGI (reference sequence). The CDR3, as DNA: TGTGCCAGCAGTTATTCGTTCGATTCACCCCTCCACTTT. Amino acid sequence: CASSYSFDSPLHF.

This clonotype was found many times. This rearrangement joins TRBV29-1 to TRBJ2-1, with TRBD1 as a possible D gene (5 bases). The V end was cut by 3 bases, the J end by 2 bases, with 5 bases between. CDR1 SQVTM and CDR2 ANQGSEA come from the germline V gene. This CDR3 comprises 12 residues. In DNA form, the CDR3 reads TGCAGCGTTGAGACAGCCTACAATGAGCAGTTCTTC. Its translation is CSVETAYNEQFF.

The chain employs TRBV28 and TRBJ2-1, with 10 bases aligning to TRBD2. J lost 8 bases, V lost 5 bases, and 6 bases had no gene match. Germline V gene lookup returns CDR1 MDHEN and CDR2 SYDVKM. The CDR3 spans 14 residues. This chain's CDR3 is CASSPISGRDEQFF. In nucleotides, the CDR3 is TGTGCCAGCAGTCCAATAAGCGGGAGGGATGAGCAGTTCTTC.

This sequence joins TRBV3-1 and TRBJ2-4; perhaps TRBD2 as D (6 bases). The J call may be faulty, since TRBJ2-7 better matches the DNA end. The CDR3 totals 16 residues. CDR1 is LGHDT and CDR2 is YNNKEL in the germline V gene (reference sequence). The CDR3 loop is CASSQGAGSGAYEQYF. CDR3 nucleotide sequence: TGTGCCAGCAGCCAAGGGGCGGGTAGCGGAGCCTACGAGCAGTACTTC.

The chain combines TRBV12-3 or TRBV12-4 with TRBJ2-5, with TRBD2 identical over 14 bases. The CDR3 runs 19 residues. Unmatched junction bases numbered 12, after V lost 5 bases and J lost 1 base. CDR3 sequence reads: CASSAQATSGRGRQETQYF. The CDR3 nucleotides read TGTGCCAGCAGTGCCCAGGCGACTAGCGGGAGGGGCCGCCAAGAGACCCAGTACTTC.

This chain connects TRBV4-1 to TRBJ2-5; maybe TRBD1 (5 bases). The J call may be mistaken, given a closer DNA end match to TRBJ2-7. The CDR3 covers 13 residues. Germline lookup yields CDR1 MGHRA and CDR2 YSYEKL. CDR3 amino acids: CASSQGTKFEQYF. The CDR3 DNA follows: TGCGCCAGCAGCCAAGGGACAAAGTTCGAGCAGTACTTC.

The chain is built from TRBV20-1 and TRBJ2-1; the match to TRBD2 covers 12 bases. Germline CDR1 reads DFQATT; CDR2 reads SNEGSKA (reference sequence). The CDR3 is made up of 16 amino acids. Trimming removed 6 bases from V and 4 bases from J; junction bases left unmatched: 10. CDR3 bases: TGCAGTGCCGCGGTACTAGCGGGGGGTCCTTACAATGAGCAGTTCTTC. Its translation: CSAAVLAGGPYNEQFF.

The chain is built from TRBV7-2 and TRBJ1-6, with no clear D. Germline V gene sequence: CDR1 SGHTA, CDR2 FQGNSA. V was trimmed by 6 bases and J by 14 bases, leaving 14 bases between them. The CDR3 extends over 12 amino acids. The CDR3 is CASRYPGSSLHF. For the CDR3, the DNA is TGTGCCAGCAGGTACCCCGGCTCATCCCTCCACTTT.

V is TRBV7-2 and J is TRBJ2-1; D might be TRBD1 or TRBD2, each matching 5 bases. V was cut by 4 bases and J by 2 bases, with 18 bases left in between. Germline V gene sequence: CDR1 SGHTA, CDR2 FQGNSA. The CDR3 covers 17 residues. The CDR3 here is CASSSPRAPGPYNEQFF. The CDR3 nucleotides are TGTGCCAGCAGCTCTCCACGGGCCCCGGGGCCCTACAATGAGCAGTTCTTC.

CDR3 sequence (DNA): TGTGCCAGCACTTTACGGGGCGGCCCCTACAATGAGCAGTTCTTC. Translation gives CASTLRGGPYNEQFF. The chain has TRBV6-2 or TRBV6-3 and TRBJ2-1; D could derive from TRBD1 or TRBD2 (5 bases each). The V and J ends lost 7 bases and 2 bases respectively, with 15 bases between them. CDR3 length equals 15 residues. Germline CDR1 and CDR2: MNHEY and SVGEGT.